A single sample gave rise to the 2 T cell receptor beta chains below, sequenced in a study of blood T cell repertoires in COVID-19. Here immunoSEQ multiplex PCR was the method, and the copy in TCRdb shows in-frame clones only, minus some. Seen here are roughly 350,000 clones, approximately 90% observed once, and the top ten hold about 3.5%. Sequences were obtained from peripheral blood. Every receptor here comes from a woman aged 18-30 years who had recovered from COVID-19.

This chain uses TRBV2 with TRBJ1-1, with D maybe TRBD1 (5 bases). V lost 10 bases, J lost 4 bases, and 16 bases lay in between. The germline gives CDR1 SNHLY, CDR2 FYNNEI. The length of the CDR3 is 13 residues. The CDR3 DNA reads TGTGCCATCCGGGCCGGGGGTGGCACTGAAGCTTTCTTT. Translation: CAIRAGGGTEAFF.

The genes are TRBV3-1 (or the pseudogene TRBV3-2) and TRBJ1-1; D unclear. Looked up from germline, CDR1 is LGHDT and CDR2 is YNNKEL (reference sequence). The CDR3 covers 14 residues. V dropped 4 bases and J dropped 5 bases, with 14 bases sitting between them. CDR3 residues: CASSLREGGTEAFF. Here the CDR3 DNA reads TGTGCCAGCAGCCTGAGGGAGGGAGGTACTGAAGCTTTCTTT.